These 17 T cell receptor beta chains were all obtained from the same sample, sequenced in a study of control samples from healthy donors and cancer patients. Profiled with immunoSEQ multiplex PCR; TCRdb holds only in-frame clones, not every one. The sample contains under 450,000 clones, 75% to 95% of which appear only once. Sample: PBMCs. The receptors shown here come from a middle-aged man with head and neck cancer.

The CDR3 here is CASSQVGTEMNTEAFF. The CDR3 nucleotides are TGTGCCAGCAGCCAAGTTGGGACAGAAATGAACACTGAAGCTTTCTTT. J is TRBJ1-1 and V is TRBV3-1 (or the pseudogene TRBV3-2); 7 bases line up with TRBD1. The CDR3 runs to 16 residues. V trimming: 1 base; J trimming: 0 bases; junction bases outside the gene matches: 5. Germline CDR1 LGHDT, CDR2 YNNKEL (reference sequence).

This clone came up once. The gene calls are TRBV5-4 and TRBJ2-1, with 7 positions matching TRBD2. The CDR3 consists of 15 residues. V was clipped by 2 bases and J by 6 bases; unmatched bases: 8. Germline V gene data show CDR1 as SGHNT and CDR2 as YYREEE (reference sequence). The DNA of the CDR3 is TGTGCCAGCAGCTTCCAGCGGGGTGATATCAATGAGCAGTTCTTC. As protein: CASSFQRGDINEQFF.

The CDR3 loop is CAISRGSGREDTQYF. The DNA for the CDR3 is TGTGCCATCTCCCGAGGTAGCGGGAGGGAAGATACGCAGTATTTT. The chain has TRBV6-6 and TRBJ2-3; 11 bases agree with TRBD2. This CDR3 has 15 residues. The J segment lost 5 bases and the V segment lost 10 bases, leaving 11 bases of the junction unmatched. Germline CDR1 MNHNY, CDR2 SVGAGI (reference sequence).

The chain uses TRBV29-1 and TRBJ2-5; D unclear. Trimming took 3 bases from V and 2 from J, leaving 10 bases between them. CDR3 length: 13 amino acids. The germline CDR1 and CDR2 sequences are SQVTM and ANQGSEA. The CDR3 DNA follows: TGCAGCGTTGACCCCACGGATCAAGAGACCCAGTACTTC. Its protein is CSVDPTDQETQYF. The whole variable domain, remainder taken from reference TRBV29-1 and TRBJ2-5, is SAVISQKPSRDICQRGTSLTIQCQVDSQVTMMFWYRQQPGQSLTLIATANQGSEATYESGFVIDKFPISRPNLTFSTLTVSNMSPEDSSIYLCSVDPTDQETQYFGPGTRLLVL.

This chain uses TRBV6-2 or TRBV6-3 with TRBJ2-1; 7 nucleotides line up with TRBD1. Germline V gene lookup returns CDR1 MNHEY and CDR2 SVGEGT. V dropped 5 bases and J dropped 2; count of bases not matched to a gene: 3. The CDR3 consists of 14 residues. CDR3 nucleotide sequence: TGTGCCAGCAGTCCCGACAGGGCCTACAATGAGCAGTTCTTC. It codes for CASSPDRAYNEQFF.

With respect to this clone: Other DNA sequences in this sample translate to the same CDR3. This chain connects TRBV5-1 to TRBJ1-3; no reliable D call. The CDR3 extends over 15 amino acids. Germline CDR1 reads SGHRS; CDR2 reads YFSETQ. V dropped 4 bases and J dropped 0 bases, with 11 bases sitting between them. The CDR3 coding sequence is TGCGCCAGCAGCCCGGACTTACGCTCTGGAAACACCATATATTTT. Protein sequence: CASSPDLRSGNTIYF.

The chain is built from TRBV10-3 and TRBJ2-2; 9 nucleotides match TRBD1. The CDR3 has 14 residues. The ends lost 10 bases at V and 6 bases at J; junction bases unmatched: 9. Looked up from germline, CDR1 is ENHRY and CDR2 is SYGVKD. CDR3 loop: CANADRGSAGELFF. In DNA form, the CDR3 reads TGTGCCAACGCGGACAGGGGATCAGCCGGGGAGCTGTTTTTT.

The rearrangement uses TRBV5-6 and TRBJ1-1; the D gene is possibly TRBD1 (6 bases). V shed 1 base and J shed 3 bases, with 10 bases lying between them. Germline V gives CDR1 SGHDT, CDR2 YYEEEE. The CDR3 totals 14 residues. CDR3 nucleotides: TGTGCCAGCAGCTTGACAGGGTTGGACACTGAAGCTTTCTTT. Translated, it gives CASSLTGLDTEAFF.

The chain joins TRBV6-5 to TRBJ1-1; D gene ambiguous. Trimming shortened V by 7 bases and J by 0 bases, and 6 bases separated the two germline ends. CDR1 is MNHEY, CDR2 SVGAGI, per germline. This CDR3 region has 12 residues. The DNA of the CDR3 is TGTGCCAGCACCCTAATGAACACTGAAGCTTTCTTT. As protein: CASTLMNTEAFF.

The chain carries TRBV6-5 and TRBJ1-5; a weak D match, TRBD1 (6 bases). The germline V gene has CDR1 MNHEY and CDR2 SVGAGI. Between the trimmed V and J ends, which lost 5 bases and 5 bases, there was a span of 7 bases. There are 12 residues in the CDR3. Here the CDR3 reads CASSNRDQPQHF. For the CDR3, the DNA is TGTGCCAGCAGTAACAGGGATCAGCCCCAGCATTTT.

The genes are TRBV5-1 and TRBJ1-5, with D hard to call. CDR3 size: 15 residues. Per germline, CDR1 SGHRS and CDR2 YFSETQ. Trimming left V 4 bases short and J 3 bases short, with 14 bases between. The CDR3, as DNA: TGCGCCAGCAGCCCAAACCCATCCTCCAATCAGCCCCAGCATTTT. It is translated as CASSPNPSSNQPQHF.

This CDR3 is CASSQDLGLAGEDTQYF. As DNA, the CDR3 is TGTGCCAGCAGCCAAGATCTGGGACTAGCGGGAGAGGATACGCAGTATTTT. The chain joins TRBV4-2 to TRBJ2-3; TRBD2 matches at 14 bases. Germline CDR1 and CDR2: LGHNA and YNFKEQ. CDR3 size: 17 residues. With V trimmed by 0 bases and J by 6 bases, 5 bases remained unmatched.

This rearrangement joins TRBV7-2 to TRBJ1-3; no reliable D call. V lost 2 bases, J lost 2 bases, and 10 bases lay in between. Germline V CDR1 and CDR2: SGHTA, FQGNSA. The CDR3 runs to 15 residues. This CDR3 is CASSLTGIPGNTIYF. The CDR3 nucleotides read TGTGCCAGCAGCTTAACCGGGATTCCTGGAAACACCATATATTTT. Full variable domain (missing parts from reference TRBV7-2 and TRBJ1-3): GAGVSQSPSNKVTEKGKDVELRCDPISGHTALYWYRQSLGQGLEFLIYFQGNSAPDKSGLPSDRFSAERTGGSVSTLTIQRTQQEDSAVYLCASSLTGIPGNTIYFGEGSWLTVV.

V usage is TRBV7-2 and J usage is TRBJ1-1; perhaps TRBD1 as D (5 bases). The CDR3 consists of 13 residues. Germline CDR1 and CDR2: SGHTA and FQGNSA. V lost 5 bases to trimming and J lost 2 bases, with 9 bases between them. In nucleotides, the CDR3 is TGTGCCAGCAGCACACAGGAAAACACTGAAGCTTTCTTT. Residues: CASSTQENTEAFF. The full variable domain, with the rest looked up from reference TRBV7-2 and TRBJ1-1, is GAGVSQSPSNKVTEKGKDVELRCDPISGHTALYWYRQSLGQGLEFLIYFQGNSAPDKSGLPSDRFSAERTGGSVSTLTIQRTQQEDSAVYLCASSTQENTEAFFGQGTRLTVV.

The chain couples TRBV5-6 to TRBJ2-2; either TRBD1 or TRBD2 may fit D (5 bases each). Germline CDR1 is SGHDT and CDR2 is YYEEEE. V was cut by 7 bases and J by 0 bases, with 10 bases left in between. CDR3 length: 14 amino acids. DNA for the CDR3: TGTGCCAGCCTCGGGGACGCGAACACCGGGGAGCTGTTTTTT. It is translated as CASLGDANTGELFF.

This clone is a singleton in its sample. V is TRBV11-3 and J is TRBJ2-2; D is unclear. The CDR3 is 14 amino acids. CDR1 is SGHNT, CDR2 YENEEA, per germline. V was pared by 1 base and J by 1 base, with 4 bases between. The CDR3 loop is CASSLVGNTGELFF. DNA for the CDR3: TGTGCCAGCAGCTTAGTAGGGAACACCGGGGAGCTGTTTTTT.

The V call is TRBV2, the J call TRBJ1-1, with 9 nucleotides matching TRBD1. This CDR3 contains 14 residues. Germline CDR1 SNHLY, CDR2 FYNNEI. J was trimmed by 3 bases and V by 6 bases; bases with no gene match: 5. DNA of the CDR3: TGTGCCAGCAGGGCAAGGACAGGGGACACTGAAGCTTTCTTT. Residues: CASRARTGDTEAFF.